Described below is a single T cell receptor beta chain sequence and its context. Deletions cut 3 bases from V and 4 bases from J, with 9 bases between. The CDR3 runs 13 residues. The V gene's germline CDR1 is SNHLY and CDR2 FYNNEI. The source of the sample is a study of identical twins. A single record per CDR3 protein comes from TCRdb applying MiXCR to the 5' RACE reads. The repertoire holds hundreds of thousands of distinct CDR3 sequences, with about 20% as singletons. Separately, the same data were catalogued under a study of yellow fever vaccine responses in identical twins.

Sequencing input: CD4+ T cells sorted from blood. The chain links TRBV2 to TRBJ1-1; tentative D call: TRBD1 (6 bases). The sequence derives from a woman younger than 30 in good health. CDR3 protein: CASSDYRATEAFF. CDR3 nucleotides: TGTGCCAGCAGTGATTACAGGGCCACTGAAGCTTTCTTT.